Presented here are 30 T cell receptor beta chains from one specimen sequenced in a study of blood T cell repertoires in COVID-19. Clones were read by immunoSEQ multiplex PCR, and TCRdb kept only the in-frame ones, dropping some. The repertoire holds about 130,000 clones, with roughly four fifths as singletons. Sequencing was performed on peripheral blood. These receptors originate from a man under 40 with COVID-19, enrolled during active disease.

The CDR3 reads CASSPGWDTEAFF. The CDR3 DNA reads TGTGCCAGCTCACCCGGGTGGGACACTGAAGCTTTCTTT. This chain joins TRBV18 and TRBJ1-1; no firm D call. Per the germline V gene, CDR1 is KGHSH and CDR2 is LQKENI. With 3 bases removed from V and 3 bases from J, the gap between germline ends came to 8 bases. CDR3 length equals 13 residues.

The chain has TRBV29-1 and TRBJ1-1; D uncertain. The germline V gene has CDR1 SQVTM and CDR2 ANQGSEA. The V gene lost 4 bases and the J gene lost 1 base, with 10 bases spanning the gap. This CDR3 has 13 amino acids. In DNA form, the CDR3 reads TGCAGCGTTGCGGTACAGCCGAACACTGAAGCTTTCTTT. Amino acid sequence: CSVAVQPNTEAFF.

This chain joins TRBV27 and TRBJ2-2; 13 bases fit TRBD2. The length of the CDR3 is 15 residues. J was trimmed by 7 bases and V by 6 bases; bases with no gene match: 5. Per germline, CDR1 MNHEY and CDR2 SMNVEV (reference sequence). The CDR3 DNA reads TGTGCCAGCAGCGGACTAGCGGGAGAGGTCGGGGAGCTGTTTTTT. This translates into CASSGLAGEVGELFF.

This clone was recorded only once. V is TRBV7-2 and J is TRBJ2-2; D uncertain. The germline V and J ends were trimmed by 0 bases and 5 bases, with 7 bases remaining between them. There are 14 residues in the CDR3. Germline lookup yields CDR1 SGHTA and CDR2 FQGNSA. The CDR3 nucleotides read TGTGCCAGCAGCTTAGCGCTAATTACCGGGGAGCTGTTTTTT. Residues: CASSLALITGELFF.

The gene calls are TRBV4-1 and TRBJ1-1; 12 bases agree with TRBD1. The CDR3 loop spans 17 amino acids. V trimming: 3 bases; J trimming: 1 base; junction bases outside the gene matches: 6. Germline V gene sequence: CDR1 MGHRA, CDR2 YSYEKL. The CDR3: CASSHAGQGARNTEAFF. In DNA form, the CDR3 reads TGCGCCAGCAGCCATGCGGGACAGGGGGCGAGGAACACTGAAGCTTTCTTT.

A few counts support this clone. The chain is built from TRBV5-4 and TRBJ2-1; D not certain. The CDR3 sequence is 13 residues long. Per the germline V gene, CDR1 is SGHNT and CDR2 is YYREEE (reference sequence). The ends were cut back, 0 bases at V and 4 bases at J, with 5 bases in the middle. CDR3 coding DNA: TGTGCCAGCAGCTTGGAACAGTACAATGAGCAGTTCTTC. It translates to CASSLEQYNEQFF.

CDR3 in amino acids: CASSYVQGRGYTF. The DNA of the CDR3 is TGTGCCAGCAGTTATGTACAGGGTCGTGGCTACACCTTC. The V and J genes are TRBV28 and TRBJ1-2, with a possible D match to TRBD1 (6 bases). Trimming cost V 4 bases and J 7 bases, with 13 bases left between them. The CDR3 is made up of 13 amino acids. Germline CDR1 reads MDHEN; CDR2 reads SYDVKM.

The gene calls are TRBV12-3 or TRBV12-4 and TRBJ1-1; a weak D match, TRBD1 (5 bases). V dropped 5 bases and J dropped 6 bases, with 7 bases sitting between them. CDR3 length: 11 amino acids. The DNA of the CDR3 is TGTGCCAGCAGTCGACAGTCTGAAGCTTTCTTT. This encodes CASSRQSEAFF.

The V and J genes are TRBV11-3 and TRBJ2-2, with D tentatively TRBD1 (6 bases). This CDR3 is built from 15 residues. V lost 1 base and J 4 bases, leaving 10 bases between the germline ends. Germline V gene lookup returns CDR1 SGHNT and CDR2 YENEEA. The CDR3 coding sequence is TGTGCCAGCAGCTTAGTGGGACAAGTCACCGGGGAGCTGTTTTTT. It specifies CASSLVGQVTGELFF.

This chain joins TRBV6-1 and TRBJ1-1; 12 bases are shared with TRBD1. Trimming took 3 bases from V and 0 from J; bases not matched to a gene: 8. The CDR3 consists of 18 residues. Germline assignment: CDR1 MNHNS and CDR2 SASEGT. The CDR3 nucleotides read TGTGCCAGCAGTGACCCCCCCGGGACAGGGGGCCTGAACACTGAAGCTTTCTTT. Encoded protein: CASSDPPGTGGLNTEAFF.

A few counts support this clone. The chain employs TRBV5-1 and TRBJ2-1; a weak D match, TRBD2 (5 bases). This CDR3 has 12 amino acids. V dropped 0 bases and J dropped 12 bases, with 10 bases sitting between them. Per germline, CDR1 SGHRS and CDR2 YFSETQ. The CDR3 DNA reads as TGCGCCAGCAGCTTGGAGCAAGGAGGGCAGTTCTTC. Its translation is CASSLEQGGQFF.

The chain employs TRBV6-5 and TRBJ1-6; 9 nucleotides match TRBD1. V dropped 5 bases and J dropped 9; count of bases not matched to a gene: 8. Germline V gene sequence: CDR1 MNHEY, CDR2 SVGAGI. CDR3 length: 15 amino acids. CDR3 residues: CASSPTGGRGSPLHF. In DNA form, the CDR3 reads TGTGCCAGCAGTCCCACAGGGGGCAGGGGTTCACCCCTCCACTTT.

This rearrangement joins TRBV29-1 to TRBJ2-3, with D perhaps TRBD2 (6 bases). Germline V gene lookup returns CDR1 SQVTM and CDR2 ANQGSEA. Trimming took 5 bases from V and 3 from J, leaving 24 bases between them. The CDR3 has 17 residues. CDR3 protein: CSVLGTGRKIWTDTQYF. In DNA, the CDR3 is TGCAGCGTTTTGGGGACCGGGAGAAAGATTTGGACAGATACGCAGTATTTT.

The chain employs TRBV5-1 and TRBJ1-1; 7 bases map to TRBD1. The CDR3 loop spans 15 amino acids. Germline lookup yields CDR1 SGHRS and CDR2 YFSETQ. V lost 0 bases, J lost 7 bases, and 9 bases stayed unmatched. CDR3 residues: CASSLGETGWSEAFF. CDR3 bases: TGCGCCAGCAGCTTGGGGGAGACAGGGTGGAGTGAAGCTTTCTTT.

This clone was observed a few times. The chain joins TRBV19 to TRBJ2-7; D perhaps matches TRBD2 (5 bases). The CDR3 is 13 residues long. The germline CDR1 and CDR2 sequences are LNHDA and SQIVND (reference sequence). V dropped 5 bases and J dropped 7 bases, with 15 bases sitting between them. The CDR3: CASSVRSSGEQYF. The CDR3 DNA reads TGTGCCAGTAGTGTTAGGAGTTCGGGGGAGCAGTACTTC.

The chain is built from TRBV5-1 and TRBJ2-2; D is perhaps TRBD2 (6 bases). This CDR3 comprises 15 residues. The germline V and J ends were trimmed by 0 bases and 1 base, with 7 bases remaining between them. Germline V CDR1 and CDR2: SGHRS, YFSETQ. The CDR3 protein is CASSLGEVNTGELFF. In nucleotides, the CDR3 is TGCGCCAGCAGCTTGGGGGAGGTGAACACCGGGGAGCTGTTTTTT.

The gene calls are TRBV19 and TRBJ2-1, with 8 bases that match TRBD2. The CDR3 has 14 amino acids. The V gene end was trimmed by 7 bases and the J gene end by 7 bases; junction bases not matched to a gene: 9. CDR1 is LNHDA, CDR2 SQIVND, per germline (reference sequence). The CDR3 spells CASIGGGNWNEQFF. The CDR3 nucleotides are TGTGCCAGTATCGGCGGGGGGAATTGGAATGAGCAGTTCTTC.

V usage is TRBV3-1 (or the pseudogene TRBV3-2) and J usage is TRBJ1-3; D is perhaps TRBD1 (5 bases). Germline assignment: CDR1 LGHDT and CDR2 YNNKEL (reference sequence). The CDR3 loop spans 17 amino acids. V gave up 0 bases and J gave up 5 bases, with 17 bases separating them. CDR3 sequence (DNA): TGTGCCAGCAGCCAAGAGGTGGGGGGTCGAGTGCGAAACACCATATATTTT. Its translation: CASSQEVGGRVRNTIYF.

The rearrangement links TRBV10-3 to TRBJ2-3, with D unresolved. Trimming took 2 bases from V and 1 from J, leaving 13 bases between them. The CDR3 totals 16 residues. Germline V gene data show CDR1 as ENHRY and CDR2 as SYGVKD. CDR3 coding DNA: TGTGCCATCAGTGAGGTTCACAATGCGGGCACAGATACGCAGTATTTT. Protein sequence: CAISEVHNAGTDTQYF.

The CDR3 loop is CASSLYRGLKPQHF. As DNA, the CDR3 is TGTGCCAGCAGTTTATACCGGGGATTAAAGCCCCAGCATTTT. The chain links TRBV28 to TRBJ1-5; D unclear. The germline CDR1 and CDR2 sequences are MDHEN and SYDVKM. The V end lost 1 base, the J end lost 8 bases, and 12 bases lay between the germline ends. This CDR3 spans 14 amino acids.

Written as DNA, the CDR3 is TGTGCCAGCTCACCGACACCACAGGGGGCCCAAGAGACCCAGTACTTC. Translation gives CASSPTPQGAQETQYF. The genes are TRBV18 and TRBJ2-5, with TRBD1 matching 9 bases. The CDR3 is 16 residues long. Germline CDR1 reads KGHSH; CDR2 reads LQKENI. With 3 bases clipped from V and 1 base from J, the junction kept 6 bases outside the gene matches.

V usage is TRBV4-3 and J usage is TRBJ2-1; 15 bases are a match to TRBD2. With V trimmed by 0 bases and J by 12 bases, 3 bases remained unmatched. The CDR3 extends over 15 amino acids. The germline CDR1 and CDR2 sequences are LGHNA and YSLEER. The CDR3 sequence is CASSQEGLAGGLQFF. The CDR3 DNA sequence: TGCGCCAGCAGCCAAGAGGGACTAGCGGGGGGTCTGCAGTTCTTC.

V is TRBV10-2 and J is TRBJ2-4, with TRBD1 as a possible D gene (6 bases). The CDR3 consists of 14 residues. V was cut by 6 bases and J by 0 bases, with 9 bases left in between. CDR1 and CDR2 (germline): WSHSY, SAAADI. The CDR3 here is CASSRGGAKNIQYF. The CDR3 DNA reads as TGCGCCAGCAGCAGAGGGGGAGCCAAAAACATTCAGTACTTC.

The rearrangement uses TRBV28 and TRBJ1-5; D remains ambiguous. V lost 6 bases, J lost 3 bases, and 9 bases lay in between. The germline V gene has CDR1 MDHEN and CDR2 SYDVKM. The CDR3 sequence is 13 residues long. CDR3 bases: TGTGCCAGCAGCTCCTACTTCAATCAGCCCCAGCATTTT. Protein product: CASSSYFNQPQHF.

The chain uses TRBV19 and TRBJ1-5; a weak D match, TRBD1 (5 bases). Germline lookup yields CDR1 LNHDA and CDR2 SQIVND (reference sequence). Trimming left V 6 bases short and J 10 bases short, with 16 bases between. This CDR3 contains 13 residues. The CDR3 nucleotides are TGTGCCAGTAGCTCCGTACAGGAAAACCCCCAGCATTTT. This gives the protein CASSSVQENPQHF. Drawing the rest from reference TRBV19 and TRBJ1-5, the complete variable domain is DGGITQSPKYLFRKEGQNVTLSCEQNLNHDAMYWYRQDPGQGLRLIYYSQIVNDFQKGDIAEGYSVSREKKESFPLTVTSAQKNPTAFYLCASSSVQENPQHFGDGTRLSIL.

This sequence joins TRBV12-3 or TRBV12-4 and TRBJ1-5; a weak D match, TRBD1 (6 bases). The CDR3 has 13 residues. Trimming cost V 5 bases and J 4 bases, with 9 bases left between them. CDR3 in amino acids: CASSGQLNQPQHF. Written as DNA, the CDR3 is TGTGCCAGCAGTGGACAGTTAAATCAGCCCCAGCATTTT.

The J gene is TRBJ2-7, the V gene TRBV25-1, with D possibly matching TRBD1 (6 bases). The germline CDR1 and CDR2 sequences are MGHDK and SYGVNS. Deletions cut 4 bases from V and 0 bases from J, with 10 bases between. The CDR3 covers 14 residues. The chain's CDR3 is CASSGPGHSYEQYF. CDR3 DNA sequence: TGTGCCAGCAGTGGACCGGGACACTCCTACGAGCAGTACTTC.

The V gene is TRBV10-3, the J gene TRBJ2-7, with 9 bases matching TRBD1. V lost 6 bases, J lost 2 bases, and 5 bases stayed unmatched. The germline V gene has CDR1 ENHRY and CDR2 SYGVKD. The CDR3 length is 14 residues. The chain's CDR3 is CAISPGQGTYEQYF. As DNA, the CDR3 is TGTGCCATCAGCCCGGGACAGGGAACCTACGAGCAGTACTTC.

The J gene is TRBJ1-3, the V gene TRBV6-6; 9 bases match TRBD1. V dropped 6 bases and J dropped 6; count of bases not matched to a gene: 6. Looked up from germline, CDR1 is MNHNY and CDR2 is SVGAGI (reference sequence). CDR3 size: 14 residues. The CDR3 DNA follows: TGTGCCAGCAGCACAAGACAGGGGGTAAACACCATATATTTT. As protein: CASSTRQGVNTIYF.

This chain uses TRBV19 with TRBJ1-3; 7 bases are shared with TRBD1. The germline V gene encodes CDR1 LNHDA and CDR2 SQIVND (reference sequence). Trimming cost V 5 bases and J 0 bases; bases outside gene matches: 4. CDR3 length: 15 residues. The CDR3 spells CASSAGQFSGNTIYF. The CDR3 bases are TGTGCCAGTAGTGCGGGACAGTTCTCTGGAAACACCATATATTTT.